This T cell receptor (beta chain) was identified during a study of shared clonotypes between healthy human individuals. Broader study findings: Shared clonotypes: roughly 4.7% naive CD4, under 4% naive CD8, 2.3% memory CD4, under 0.45% memory CD8.

Germline values: CDR1 SGHRS, CDR2 YFSETQ. CDR3 length: 18 residues. The ends lost 2 bases at V and 6 bases at J; junction bases unmatched: 16. As to this clone: The antigen is undetermined.

Sequencing was performed with immunoSEQ multiplex PCR; in TCRdb, only in-frame clones are kept and a portion is missing. The table has roughly 2.6 million clones, more than 80% seen once. The source material was naive CD4+ T cells sorted from blood. As for subset: CD45RA+ positively selected. This TCR was sampled from a man between 18 and 35 years old in good health. The chain has TRBV5-1 and TRBJ2-1; 8 positions agree with TRBD2. The CDR3 DNA sequence: TGCGCCAGCAGCTTTGCGGGGAAGGGGCTAGCGGGTAGCAATGAGCAGTTCTTC. Its translation: CASSFAGKGLAGSNEQFF.